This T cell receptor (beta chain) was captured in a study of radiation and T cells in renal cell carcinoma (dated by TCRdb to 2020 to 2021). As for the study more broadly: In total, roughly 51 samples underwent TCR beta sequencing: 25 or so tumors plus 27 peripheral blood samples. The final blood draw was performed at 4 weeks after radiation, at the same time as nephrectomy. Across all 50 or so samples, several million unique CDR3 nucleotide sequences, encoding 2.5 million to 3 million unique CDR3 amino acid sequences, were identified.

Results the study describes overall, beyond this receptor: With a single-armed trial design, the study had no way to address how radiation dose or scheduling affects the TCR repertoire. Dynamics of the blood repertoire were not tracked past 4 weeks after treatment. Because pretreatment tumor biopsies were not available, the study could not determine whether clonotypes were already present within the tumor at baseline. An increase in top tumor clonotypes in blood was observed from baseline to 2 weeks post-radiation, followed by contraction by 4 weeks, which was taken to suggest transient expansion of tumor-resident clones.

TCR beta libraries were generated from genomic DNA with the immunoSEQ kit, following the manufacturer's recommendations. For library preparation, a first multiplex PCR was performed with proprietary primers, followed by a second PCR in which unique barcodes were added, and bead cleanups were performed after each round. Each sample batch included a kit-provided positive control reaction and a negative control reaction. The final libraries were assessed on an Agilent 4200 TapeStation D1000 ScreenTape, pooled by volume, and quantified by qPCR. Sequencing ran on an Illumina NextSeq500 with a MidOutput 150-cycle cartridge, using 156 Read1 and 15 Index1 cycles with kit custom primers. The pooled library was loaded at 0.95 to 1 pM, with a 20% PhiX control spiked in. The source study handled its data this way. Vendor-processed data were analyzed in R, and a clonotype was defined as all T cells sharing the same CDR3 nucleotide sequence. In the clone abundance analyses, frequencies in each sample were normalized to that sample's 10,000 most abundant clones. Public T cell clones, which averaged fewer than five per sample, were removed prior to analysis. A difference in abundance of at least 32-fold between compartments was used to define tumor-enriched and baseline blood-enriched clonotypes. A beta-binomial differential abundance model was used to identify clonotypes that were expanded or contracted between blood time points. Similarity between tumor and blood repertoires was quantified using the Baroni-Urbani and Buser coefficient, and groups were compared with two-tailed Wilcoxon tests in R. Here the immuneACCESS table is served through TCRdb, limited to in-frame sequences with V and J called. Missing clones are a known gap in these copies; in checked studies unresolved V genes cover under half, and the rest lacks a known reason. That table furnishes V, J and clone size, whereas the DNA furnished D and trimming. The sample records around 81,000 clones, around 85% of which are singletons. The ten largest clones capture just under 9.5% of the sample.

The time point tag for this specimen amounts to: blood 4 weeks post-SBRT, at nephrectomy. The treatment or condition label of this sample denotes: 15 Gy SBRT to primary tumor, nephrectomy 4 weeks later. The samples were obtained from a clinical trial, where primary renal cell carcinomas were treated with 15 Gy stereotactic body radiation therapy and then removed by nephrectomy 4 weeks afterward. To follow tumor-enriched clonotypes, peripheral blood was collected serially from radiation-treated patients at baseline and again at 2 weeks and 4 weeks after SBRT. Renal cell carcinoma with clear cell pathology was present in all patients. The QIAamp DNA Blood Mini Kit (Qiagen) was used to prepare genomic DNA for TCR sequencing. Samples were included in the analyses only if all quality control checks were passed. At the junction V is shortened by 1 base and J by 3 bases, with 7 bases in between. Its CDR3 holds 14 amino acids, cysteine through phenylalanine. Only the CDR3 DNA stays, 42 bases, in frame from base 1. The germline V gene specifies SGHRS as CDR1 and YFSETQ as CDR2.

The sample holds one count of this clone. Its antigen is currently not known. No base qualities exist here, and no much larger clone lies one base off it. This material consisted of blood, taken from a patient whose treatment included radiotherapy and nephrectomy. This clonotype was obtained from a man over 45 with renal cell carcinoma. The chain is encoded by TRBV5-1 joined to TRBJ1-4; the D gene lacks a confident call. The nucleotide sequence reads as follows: TGCGCCAGCAGCTTGACGGCGGCTAATGAAAAACTGTTTTTT. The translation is CASSLTAANEKLFF.